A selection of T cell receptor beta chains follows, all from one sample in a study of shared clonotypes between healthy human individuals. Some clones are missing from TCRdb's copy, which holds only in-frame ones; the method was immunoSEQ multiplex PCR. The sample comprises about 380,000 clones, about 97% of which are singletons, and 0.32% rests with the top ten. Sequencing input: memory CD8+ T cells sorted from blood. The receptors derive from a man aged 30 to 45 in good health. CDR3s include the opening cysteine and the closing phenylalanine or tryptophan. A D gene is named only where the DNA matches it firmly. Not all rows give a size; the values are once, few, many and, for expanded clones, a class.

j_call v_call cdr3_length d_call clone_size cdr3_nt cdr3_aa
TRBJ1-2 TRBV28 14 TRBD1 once TGTGCCAGCAGTTTATTGGACAGGGTCTATGGCTACACCTTC CASSLLDRVYGYTF
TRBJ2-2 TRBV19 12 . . TGTGCCAGTGACCCCGGGTCCGGGGAGCTGTTTTTT CASDPGSGELFF
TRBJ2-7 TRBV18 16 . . TGTGCCAGCTCACCAGATGGGGGAGGCAGTAAATACGAGCAGTACTTC CASSPDGGGSKYEQYF
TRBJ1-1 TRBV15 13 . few TGTGCCACCAGCAGAGATATGCAGTCTGAAGCTTTCTTT CATSRDMQSEAFF
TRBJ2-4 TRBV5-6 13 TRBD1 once TGTGCCAGCAGCGACAGGGGGCGCAACATTCAGTACTTC CASSDRGRNIQYF
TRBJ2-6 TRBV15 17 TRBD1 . TGTGCCACGAGTCGGGCGGGACAGGGCTCTGGGGCCAACGTCCTGACTTTC CATSRAGQGSGANVLTF
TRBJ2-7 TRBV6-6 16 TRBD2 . TGTGCCAGCAGTTCCGGGACTAGCGGGAGTCCCTACGAGCAGTACTTC CASSSGTSGSPYEQYF
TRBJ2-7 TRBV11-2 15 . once TGTGCCAGCACCCCGCGGGCTAGCCCCTCCTACGAGCAGTACTTC CASTPRASPSYEQYF
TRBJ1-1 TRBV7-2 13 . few TGTGCCAGCAGCTTAGCGCCAAACACTGAAGCTTTCTTT CASSLAPNTEAFF
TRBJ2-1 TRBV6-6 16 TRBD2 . TGTGCCAGCAGTCTTCGACTAGCGGGAGCCTACAATGAGCAGTTCTTC CASSLRLAGAYNEQFF
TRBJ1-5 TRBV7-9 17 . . TGTGCCAGCAGCTTAGGGGACAAGGGGTATAGCAATCAGCCCCAGCATTTT CASSLGDKGYSNQPQHF
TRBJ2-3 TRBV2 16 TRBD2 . TGTGCCAGCAGGGGGGGACTAGCGGGAATCAGTCATACGCAGTATTTT CASRGGLAGISHTQYF
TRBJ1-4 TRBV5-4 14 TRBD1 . TGTGCCAGCAGCTTGGGACAGGGGAATGAAAAACTGTTTTTT CASSLGQGNEKLFF
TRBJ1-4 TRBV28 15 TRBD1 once TGTGCCAGCAGTCCCTACAGGGGGGGCAATGAAAAACTGTTTTTT CASSPYRGGNEKLFF
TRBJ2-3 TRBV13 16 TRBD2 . TGTGCCAGCAGCGGATCACGGGAGGCCAGGCCAGATACGCAGTATTTT CASSGSREARPDTQYF
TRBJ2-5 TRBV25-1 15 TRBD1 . TGTGCCAGCAGTGTGGGGACAGGACCCCAAGAGACCCAGTACTTC CASSVGTGPQETQYF
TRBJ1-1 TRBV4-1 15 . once TGCGCCAGCAGCCAAGGGACAGCCAACAACACTGAAGCTTTCTTT CASSQGTANNTEAFF
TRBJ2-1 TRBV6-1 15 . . TGTGCCAGCAGTACCGGGTCCGCCGCGTACAATGAGCAGTTCTTC CASSTGSAAYNEQFF
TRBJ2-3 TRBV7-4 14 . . TGTGCCAGCAGCTTAGGACAGGTCCACGATACGCAGTATTTT CASSLGQVHDTQYF
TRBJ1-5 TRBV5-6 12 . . TGTGCCAGCAGCAAGGACCGTCAGCCCCAGCATTTT CASSKDRQPQHF
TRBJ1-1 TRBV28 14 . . TGTGCCAGCAGTTTAGGGGTAAGGGACACTGAAGCTTTCTTT CASSLGVRDTEAFF
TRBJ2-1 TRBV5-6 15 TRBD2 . TGTGCCAGCAGCTTTCCGGGACTAGCAGTTCGAGAGCAGTTCTTC CASSFPGLAVREQFF
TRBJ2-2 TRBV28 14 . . TGTGCCAGCAGTTTTCTCAGAAACACCGGGGAGCTGTTTTTT CASSFLRNTGELFF
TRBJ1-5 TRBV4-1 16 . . TGCGCCAGCAGCCAAGAAAGGCAGGCCCATAATCAGCCCCAGCATTTT CASSQERQAHNQPQHF
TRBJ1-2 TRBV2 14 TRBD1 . TGTGCCAGCACTCCGAGACAGGGGTCATATGGCTACACCTTC CASTPRQGSYGYTF
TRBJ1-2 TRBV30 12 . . TGTGCCTGGAACGACAGGTTCTATGGCTACACCTTC CAWNDRFYGYTF
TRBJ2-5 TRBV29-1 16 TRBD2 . TGCAGCGTTGAGGGGCTAGCGGGAGGGAGCGGGGAGACCCAGTACTTC CSVEGLAGGSGETQYF
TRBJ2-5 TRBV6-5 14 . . TGTGCCAGCAGTTACGGCGGGATCCAAGAGACCCAGTACTTC CASSYGGIQETQYF
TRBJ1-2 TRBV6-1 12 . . TGTGCCAGCAGTGTCCAGAAATGGGGCTACACCTTC CASSVQKWGYTF
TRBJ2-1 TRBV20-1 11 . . TGCAGTGCTACGTCCTACAATGAGCAGTTCTTC CSATSYNEQFF
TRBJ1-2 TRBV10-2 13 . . TGCGCCAGCAGCGAAGACAGAACCTATGGCTACACCTTC CASSEDRTYGYTF
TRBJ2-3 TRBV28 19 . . TGTGCCAGCAGTTTATTCAGTGGGAGAAGTTCGACCTTCACAGATACGCAGTATTTT CASSLFSGRSSTFTDTQYF
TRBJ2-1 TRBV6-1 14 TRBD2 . TGTGCCAGCAGACCTAGCGGGAGGGCCAATGAGCAGTTCTTC CASRPSGRANEQFF
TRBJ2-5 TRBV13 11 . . TGTGCCAGCAGCTTAGCCGGGACACGAGACTTC CASSLAGTRDF
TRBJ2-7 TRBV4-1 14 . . TGCGCCAGCAGCGGCCGAGGGGGGACTGACGAGCAGTACTTC CASSGRGGTDEQYF
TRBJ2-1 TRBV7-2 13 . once TGTGCCAGCAGCTTAGCTAGATACAATGAGCAGTTCTTC CASSLARYNEQFF
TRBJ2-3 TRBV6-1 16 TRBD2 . TGTGCCAGCAGTGAAGTCGCCCTAGCGGGCACAGATACGCAGTATTTT CASSEVALAGTDTQYF
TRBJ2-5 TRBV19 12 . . TGTGCCAGTAGTCCGGGACCTGGGACCCAGTACTTC CASSPGPGTQYF
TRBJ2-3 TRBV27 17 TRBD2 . TGTGCCAGCAGGAGGGCTAGCGGGAGTGGGAGCACAGATACGCAGTATTTT CASRRASGSGSTDTQYF
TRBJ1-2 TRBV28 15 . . TGTGCCAGCACCTACTCGGACAGAGAGGTCTATGGCTACACCTTC CASTYSDREVYGYTF
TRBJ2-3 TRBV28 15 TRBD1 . TGTGCCAGCAGCGCGGGGGACAGGGAGGGTGATACGCAGTATTTT CASSAGDREGDTQYF
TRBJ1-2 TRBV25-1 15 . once TGTGCCAGCAGTGAACAAGCGTGGGACCCCTATGGCTACACCTTC CASSEQAWDPYGYTF
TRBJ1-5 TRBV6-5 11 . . TGTGCCAGCACCGACAGTCAGCCCCAGCATTTT CASTDSQPQHF
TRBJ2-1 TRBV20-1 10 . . TGCAGTCCGACTAGTTGGGAGCAGTTCTTC CSPTSWEQFF
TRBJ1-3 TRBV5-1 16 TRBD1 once TGCGCCAGCAGCTTGGGGACAGGGACCTCTGGAAACACCATATATTTT CASSLGTGTSGNTIYF
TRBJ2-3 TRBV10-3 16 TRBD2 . TGTGCCATCAGTGAGTCAGTAGCGGGAGGCACAGATACGCAGTATTTT CAISESVAGGTDTQYF